This T cell receptor beta chain was profiled in a study of blood T cell repertoires in COVID-19. As handled by the study authors: Estimation of nucleated cell counts relied on the amplification of reference gene primers. Clones were sequenced by immunoSEQ multiplex PCR, and TCRdb holds only the in-frame ones, with some missing. The V and J calls and clone size are taken from that table; D and trimming were inferred from the DNA. The profile shows some 200,000 clones, roughly nine tenths of them singletons. This CDR3 region has 19 residues. V was cut by 1 base and J by 1 base, with 17 bases left in between. Looked up from germline, CDR1 is SGHTA and CDR2 is FQGNSA.

The sequence was collected from a woman aged 60-75 years with COVID-19, enrolled during active disease. The chain couples TRBV7-2 to TRBJ1-6; no definite D call. Sample: peripheral blood. The CDR3 sequence: CASSLEVGLRGSYNSPLHF. In nucleotides, the CDR3 is TGTGCCAGCAGCTTAGAGGTCGGCCTTCGCGGGTCCTATAATTCACCCCTCCACTTT.